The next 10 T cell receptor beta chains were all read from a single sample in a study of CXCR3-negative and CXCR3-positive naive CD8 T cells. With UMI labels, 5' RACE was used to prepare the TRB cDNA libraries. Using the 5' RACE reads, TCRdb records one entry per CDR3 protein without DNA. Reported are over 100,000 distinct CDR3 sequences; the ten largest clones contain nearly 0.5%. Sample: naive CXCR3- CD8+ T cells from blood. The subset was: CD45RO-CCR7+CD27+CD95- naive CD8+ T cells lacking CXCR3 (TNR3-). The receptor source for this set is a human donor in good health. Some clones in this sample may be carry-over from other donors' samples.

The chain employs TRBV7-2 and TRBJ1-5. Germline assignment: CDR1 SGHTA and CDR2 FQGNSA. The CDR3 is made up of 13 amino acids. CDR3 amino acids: CASSGGLGQPQHF.

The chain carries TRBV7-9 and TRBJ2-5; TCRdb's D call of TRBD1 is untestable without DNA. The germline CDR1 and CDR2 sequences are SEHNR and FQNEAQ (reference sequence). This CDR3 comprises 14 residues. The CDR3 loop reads CASSLAPRGETQYF.

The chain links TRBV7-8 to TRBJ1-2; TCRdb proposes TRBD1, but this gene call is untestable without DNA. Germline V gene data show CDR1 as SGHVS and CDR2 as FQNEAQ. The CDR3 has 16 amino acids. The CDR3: CASSLNSGQGANGYTF.

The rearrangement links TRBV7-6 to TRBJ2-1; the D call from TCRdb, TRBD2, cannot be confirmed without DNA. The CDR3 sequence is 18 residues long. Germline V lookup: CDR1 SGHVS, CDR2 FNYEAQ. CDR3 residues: CASSLSIGGLAEYNEQFF. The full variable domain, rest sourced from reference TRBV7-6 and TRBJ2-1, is GAGVSQSPRYKVTKRGQDVALRCDPISGHVSLYWYRQALGQGPEFLTYFNYEAQQDKSGLPNDRFSAERPEGSISTLTIQRTEQRDSAMYRCASSLSIGGLAEYNEQFFGPGTRLTVL.

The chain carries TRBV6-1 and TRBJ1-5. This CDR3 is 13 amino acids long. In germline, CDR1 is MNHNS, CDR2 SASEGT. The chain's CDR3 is CASGTFSNQPQHF.

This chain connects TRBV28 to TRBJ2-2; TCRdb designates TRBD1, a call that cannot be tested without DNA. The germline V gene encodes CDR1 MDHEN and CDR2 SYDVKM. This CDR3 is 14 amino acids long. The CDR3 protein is CASSLVTGPGELFF.

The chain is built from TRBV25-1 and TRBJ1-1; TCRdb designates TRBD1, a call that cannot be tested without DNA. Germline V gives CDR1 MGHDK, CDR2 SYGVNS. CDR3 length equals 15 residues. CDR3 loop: CASSPRTGTNTEAFF. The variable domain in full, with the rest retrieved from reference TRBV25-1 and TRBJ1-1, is EADIYQTPRYLVIGTGKKITLECSQTMGHDKMYWYQQDPGMELHLIHYSYGVNSTEKGDLSSESTVSRIRTEHFPLTLESARPSHTSQYLCASSPRTGTNTEAFFGQGTRLTVV.

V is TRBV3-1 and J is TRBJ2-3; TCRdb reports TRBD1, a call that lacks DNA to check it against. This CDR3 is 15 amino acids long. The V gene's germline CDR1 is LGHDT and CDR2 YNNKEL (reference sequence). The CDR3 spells CASSEPGTSTNTQYF.

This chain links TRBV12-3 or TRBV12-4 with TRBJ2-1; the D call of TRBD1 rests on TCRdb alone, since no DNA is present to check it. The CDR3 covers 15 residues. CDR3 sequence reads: CASSLGWGENNEQFF.

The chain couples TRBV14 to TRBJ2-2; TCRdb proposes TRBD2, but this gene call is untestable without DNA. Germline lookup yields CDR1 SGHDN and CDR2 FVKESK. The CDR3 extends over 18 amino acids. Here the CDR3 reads CASSQLESGGAATGELFF.